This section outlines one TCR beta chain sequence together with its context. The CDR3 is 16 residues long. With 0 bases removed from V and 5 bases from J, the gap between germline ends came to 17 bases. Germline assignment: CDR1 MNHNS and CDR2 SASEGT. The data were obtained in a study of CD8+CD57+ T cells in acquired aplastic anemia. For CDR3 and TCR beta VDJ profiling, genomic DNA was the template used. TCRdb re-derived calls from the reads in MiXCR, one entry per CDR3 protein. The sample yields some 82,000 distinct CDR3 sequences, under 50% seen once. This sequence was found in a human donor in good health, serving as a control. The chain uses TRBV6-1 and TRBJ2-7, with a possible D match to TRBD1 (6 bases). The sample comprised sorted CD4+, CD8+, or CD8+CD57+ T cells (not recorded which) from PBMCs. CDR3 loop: CASSEADRYALDEQYF. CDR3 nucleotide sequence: TGTGCCAGCAGTGAAGCCGACAGGTACGCGTTAGACGAGCAGTACTTC.